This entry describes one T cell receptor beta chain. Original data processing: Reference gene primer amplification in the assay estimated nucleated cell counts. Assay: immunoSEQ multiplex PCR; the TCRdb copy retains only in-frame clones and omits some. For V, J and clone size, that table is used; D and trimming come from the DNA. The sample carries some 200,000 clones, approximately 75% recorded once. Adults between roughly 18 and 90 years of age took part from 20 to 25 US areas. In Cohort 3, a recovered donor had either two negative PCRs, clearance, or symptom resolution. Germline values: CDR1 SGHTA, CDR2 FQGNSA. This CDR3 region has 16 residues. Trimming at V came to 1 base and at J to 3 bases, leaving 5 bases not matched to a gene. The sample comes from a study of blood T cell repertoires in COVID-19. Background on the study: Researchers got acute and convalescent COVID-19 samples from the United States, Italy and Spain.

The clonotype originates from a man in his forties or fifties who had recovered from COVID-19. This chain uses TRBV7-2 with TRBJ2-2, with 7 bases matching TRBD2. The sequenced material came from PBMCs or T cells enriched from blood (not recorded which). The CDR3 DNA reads TGTGCCAGCAGCTTAGGATTGGGGGGGTACACCGGGGAGCTGTTTTTT. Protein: CASSLGLGGYTGELFF.